The 23 T cell receptor beta chains below come from one sample, sequenced in a study of blood T cells in healthy people across ages. The use of a sample-barcoded 5' primer and a J-beta primer mix characterized a second PCR of about 6 to 12 cycles. MiXCR was run by TCRdb on the 5' RACE reads, yielding one entry per CDR3 protein. This table holds more than 800,000 distinct CDR3 sequences, more than 25% found once. The sample comprised blood. The receptors derive from an elderly woman in good health.

This clonotype was detected ten times or more. The chain carries TRBV12-3 or TRBV12-4 and TRBJ1-2; D remains unclear. With 2 bases removed from V and 5 bases from J, the gap between germline ends came to 12 bases. The CDR3 has 14 residues. The CDR3 DNA reads as TGTGCCAGCAGTTTAACCAGTGCCCCATATGGCTACACCTTC. Translating it yields CASSLTSAPYGYTF.

This clonotype was counted at least ten times. The chain uses TRBV7-9 and TRBJ2-3, with TRBD2 matching over 12 bases. CDR1 and CDR2 (germline): SEHNR, FQNEAQ (reference sequence). This CDR3 has 17 residues. Trimming took 4 bases from V and 4 from J; bases not matched to a gene: 9. In DNA form, the CDR3 reads TGTGCCAGCAGCTCCGGGGCTAGCGGGGGGGCTTCAGATACGCAGTATTTT. This gives the protein CASSSGASGGASDTQYF.

The chain has TRBV27 and TRBJ2-7; TRBD1 matches at 8 bases. The CDR3 extends over 14 amino acids. Germline V gene sequence: CDR1 MNHEY, CDR2 SMNVEV (reference sequence). V dropped 6 bases and J dropped 4; count of bases not matched to a gene: 8. CDR3 protein: CASSPGGAGYEQYF. The CDR3 DNA is TGTGCCAGCAGCCCAGGGGGCGCCGGGTACGAGCAGTACTTC.

This clonotype was counted at least ten times. J is TRBJ2-6 and V is TRBV10-2; 13 bases agree with TRBD2. CDR3 length: 18 residues. CDR1 WSHSY and CDR2 SAAADI come from the germline V gene. V gave up 5 bases and J gave up 0 bases; unmatched junction bases: 4. CDR3 nucleotide sequence: TGCGCCAGCAGTCTACTAGCGGGGGGGCGCTCTGGGGCCAACGTCCTGACTTTC. It yields the protein CASSLLAGGRSGANVLTF.

Comment on this clonotype: With a much larger clone just one base away, this may be a read error. The chain couples TRBV24-1 to TRBJ2-1; D is perhaps TRBD1 (6 bases). CDR1 and CDR2 from the germline V gene are KGHDR and SFDVKD. The CDR3 has 19 amino acids. V lost 4 bases to trimming and J lost 7 bases, with 28 bases between them. The CDR3 loop reads CATSDSRPSGTRGFNEQFF. CDR3 sequence (DNA): TGTGCCACCAGTGACTCCCGACCCTCCGGGACAAGGGGGTTTAATGAGCAGTTCTTC.

The V and J genes are TRBV12-3 or TRBV12-4 and TRBJ2-3; D may be TRBD1 (5 bases). V was trimmed by 5 bases and J by 4 bases, leaving 13 bases between them. CDR3 length: 14 amino acids. As DNA, the CDR3 is TGTGCCAGCAGTCCAGTGACCAGGGCAGATACGCAGTATTTT. Its translation: CASSPVTRADTQYF.

This clonotype was counted ten times or more. V usage is TRBV4-1 and J usage is TRBJ2-1; perhaps D is TRBD1 or TRBD2 (6 bases each). Germline-derived CDR1 and CDR2 are MGHRA and YSYEKL. With 1 base removed from V and 2 bases from J, the gap between germline ends came to 15 bases. CDR3 length equals 17 residues. CDR3: CASSQGEGGPTYNEQFF. The DNA for the CDR3 is TGCGCCAGCAGCCAAGGAGAGGGGGGACCTACCTACAATGAGCAGTTCTTC.

About this clonotype itself: This sequence may be a read error, since a much larger clone differs from it by one base. The chain recombines TRBV18 with TRBJ2-5, with D unresolved. The CDR3 extends over 14 amino acids. Germline values: CDR1 KGHSH, CDR2 LQKENI. V was pared by 1 base and J by 11 bases, with 17 bases between. CDR3 loop: CASSPLDNGDEQYF. The CDR3 nucleotides are TGTGCCAGCTCACCACTAGATAATGGGGATGAGCAGTACTTC.

The V gene is TRBV20-1, the J gene TRBJ2-1; possibly TRBD1 or TRBD2 for D (5 bases each). This CDR3 spans 13 amino acids. Trimming left V 6 bases short and J 4 bases short, with 13 bases between. Germline V gives CDR1 DFQATT, CDR2 SNEGSKA (reference sequence). As DNA, the CDR3 is TGCAGTGCCGGGACCGGCCCGTACAATGAGCAGTTCTTC. The encoded protein is CSAGTGPYNEQFF.

This clonotype was detected ten times or more. V and J are TRBV15 and TRBJ1-4, with 10 bases identical to TRBD1. The germline V gene has CDR1 LNHNV and CDR2 YYDKDF (reference sequence). The CDR3 is made up of 16 amino acids. J lost 5 bases, V lost 3 bases, and 6 bases had no gene match. CDR3 sequence reads: CATSRRTGQGNEKLFF. The DNA of the CDR3 is TGTGCCACCAGCAGGAGGACGGGACAGGGGAATGAAAAACTGTTTTTT.

This clonotype was seen a handful of times. A read error may explain this, as a much larger clone is one base away. The gene calls are TRBV7-8 and TRBJ2-3; no definite D call. V lost 4 bases to trimming and J lost 4 bases, with 15 bases between them. There are 15 residues in the CDR3. CDR1 is SGHVS and CDR2 is FQNEAQ in the germline V gene. The CDR3 region has the DNA TGTGCCAGCAGCTCACCACCGGCTGTCCCAGATACGCAGTATTTT. Its protein product is CASSSPPAVPDTQYF.

CDR3 amino acids: CSARQGVGQPQHF. CDR3 sequence (DNA): TGCAGTGCTAGACAGGGGGTCGGTCAGCCCCAGCATTTT. The chain uses TRBV20-1 and TRBJ1-5, with 7 bases that match TRBD1. The CDR3 extends over 13 amino acids. Germline V gene sequence: CDR1 DFQATT, CDR2 SNEGSKA (reference sequence). J was trimmed by 6 bases and V by 2 bases; bases with no gene match: 4.

Comment on this clonotype: This may come from a read error, since a much larger clone is one base off. Here the CDR3 omits its conserved ending phenylalanine or tryptophan, so a read error is the likely source. The chain recombines TRBV25-1 with TRBJ1-2; D may be TRBD1 (5 bases). Germline V lookup: CDR1 MGHDK, CDR2 SYGVNS. V dropped 10 bases and J dropped 6 bases, with 12 bases sitting between them. This CDR3 spans 11 amino acids. The CDR3, as DNA: TGTGCCATTCCGGGGCCAAATGGCTACACCCTC. Translation gives CAIPGPNGYTL.

In this sample, this clonotype turned up many times. The genes are TRBV6-6 and TRBJ2-5; the match to TRBD2 covers 7 bases. V lost 7 bases and J lost 4; bases outside the gene matches: 6. The CDR3 loop spans 13 amino acids. CDR1 and CDR2 (germline): MNHNY, SVGAGI (reference sequence). CDR3 amino acids: CASTPTGGETQYF. The CDR3, as DNA: TGTGCCAGCACCCCAACGGGAGGAGAGACCCAGTACTTC.

The sample holds a few counts of this clonotype. V is TRBV7-2 and J is TRBJ1-4; D is uncertain. The length of the CDR3 is 15 residues. Germline V gene lookup returns CDR1 SGHTA and CDR2 FQGNSA. Between the trimmed V and J ends, which lost 1 base and 5 bases, there was a span of 11 bases. This chain's CDR3 is CASSLGGLENEKLFF. The CDR3 DNA follows: TGTGCCAGCAGCTTAGGCGGCCTGGAGAATGAAAAACTGTTTTTT. Full variable domain (missing parts from reference TRBV7-2 and TRBJ1-4): GAGVSQSPSNKVTEKGKDVELRCDPISGHTALYWYRQSLGQGLEFLIYFQGNSAPDKSGLPSDRFSAERTGGSVSTLTIQRTQQEDSAVYLCASSLGGLENEKLFFGSGTQLSVL.

The chain couples TRBV6-1 to TRBJ1-5, with D tentatively TRBD1 (5 bases). The germline CDR1 and CDR2 sequences are MNHNS and SASEGT. Trimming shortened V by 0 bases and J by 5 bases, and 11 bases separated the two germline ends. The CDR3 consists of 15 residues. The CDR3 DNA is TGTGCCAGCAGTGAAGCGAGGGGCCGCCATCAGCCCCAGCATTTT. Its translation is CASSEARGRHQPQHF.

This clonotype was seen at least ten times. The V and J genes are TRBV28 and TRBJ2-5; 11 bases match TRBD2. V lost 6 bases to trimming and J lost 1 base; unmatched junction nucleotides: 4. CDR3 length: 15 residues. The germline CDR1 and CDR2 sequences are MDHEN and SYDVKM. CDR3 nucleotides: TGTGCCAGCAGGGGACTAGCGGCCGTCCAAGAGACCCAGTACTTC. Residues: CASRGLAAVQETQYF.

The chain recombines TRBV5-1 with TRBJ2-1; 16 bases align to TRBD2. Per the germline V gene, CDR1 is SGHRS and CDR2 is YFSETQ. This CDR3 is built from 15 residues. V trimming: 4 bases; J trimming: 13 bases; junction bases outside the gene matches: 8. This CDR3 is CASSGTSGGAETQFF. The CDR3 region has the DNA TGCGCCAGCAGCGGGACTAGCGGGGGGGCGGAGACCCAGTTCTTC.

As to this clonotype: A much larger clone differs from this one at a single base, so this may be a read error. J is TRBJ1-5 and V is TRBV12-3 or TRBV12-4; 8 bases line up with TRBD1. Trimming at V came to 11 bases and at J to 3 bases, leaving 9 bases not matched to a gene. This CDR3 is 14 amino acids long. The CDR3 coding sequence is TGTGCCGGCAAGGACAGGGCCTTCAATCAGCCCCAGCATTTT. Its protein product is CAGKDRAFNQPQHF.

This chain joins TRBV2 and TRBJ1-6; 9 nucleotides match TRBD1. This CDR3 spans 14 amino acids. Germline values: CDR1 SNHLY, CDR2 FYNNEI. V gave up 7 bases and J gave up 8 bases; unmatched junction bases: 6. CDR3 sequence: CASIKGQGHSPLHF. CDR3 in DNA: TGTGCCAGCATCAAGGGACAGGGTCATTCACCCCTCCACTTT. Full variable domain (rest looked up from reference TRBV2 and TRBJ1-6): EPEVTQTPSHQVTQMGQEVILRCVPISNHLYFYWYRQILGQKVEFLVSFYNNEISEKSEIFDDQFSVERPDGSNFTLKIRSTKLEDSAMYFCASIKGQGHSPLHFGNGTRLTVT.

Many counts were recorded for this clonotype. J is TRBJ2-5 and V is TRBV7-2; D not certain. Germline values: CDR1 SGHTA, CDR2 FQGNSA. This CDR3 spans 15 amino acids. Trimming pared 1 base from V and 5 bases from J, leaving 14 bases between. The CDR3 loop is CASSLGSGRLETQYF. As DNA, the CDR3 is TGTGCCAGCAGCTTAGGATCTGGCAGACTGGAGACCCAGTACTTC.

Worth noting for this clonotype: A read error may explain this, as a much larger clone is one base away. The V and J genes are TRBV12-3 or TRBV12-4 and TRBJ2-3; D is undetermined. V dropped 6 bases and J dropped 6 bases, with 16 bases sitting between them. The CDR3 consists of 14 residues. The CDR3 loop reads CASRRGRSVDTQYF. CDR3 DNA sequence: TGTGCCAGCAGGAGAGGACGGTCCGTTGATACGCAGTATTTT.

The V gene is TRBV29-1, the J gene TRBJ1-2; D is undetermined. Trimming removed 7 bases at V and 7 bases at J, with 19 bases between. The CDR3 runs to 13 residues. The germline gives CDR1 SQVTM, CDR2 ANQGSEA. The CDR3 reads CSAPIGTPGGYTF. The CDR3 nucleotides are TGCAGCGCCCCAATTGGTACGCCGGGTGGCTACACCTTC.